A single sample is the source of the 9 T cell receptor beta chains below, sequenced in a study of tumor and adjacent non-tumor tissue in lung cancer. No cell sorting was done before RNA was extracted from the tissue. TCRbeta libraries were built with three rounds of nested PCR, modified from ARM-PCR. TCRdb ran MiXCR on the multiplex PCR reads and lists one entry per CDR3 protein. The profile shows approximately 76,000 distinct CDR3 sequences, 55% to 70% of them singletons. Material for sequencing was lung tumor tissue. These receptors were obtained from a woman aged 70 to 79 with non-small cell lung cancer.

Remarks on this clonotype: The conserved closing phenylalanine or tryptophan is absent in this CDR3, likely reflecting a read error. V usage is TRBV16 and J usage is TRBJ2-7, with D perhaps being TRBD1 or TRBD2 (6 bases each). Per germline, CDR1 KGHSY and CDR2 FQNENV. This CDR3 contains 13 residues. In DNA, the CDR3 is TGTGTCAGCACCCGTGGGGGGCCGCTTGAGCAGTACTTG. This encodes CVSTRGGPLEQYL.

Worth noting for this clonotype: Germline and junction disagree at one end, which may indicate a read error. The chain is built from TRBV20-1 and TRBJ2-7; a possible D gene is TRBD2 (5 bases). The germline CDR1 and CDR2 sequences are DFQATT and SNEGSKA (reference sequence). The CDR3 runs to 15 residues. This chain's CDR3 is CSARGARGSLYEHYF. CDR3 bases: TGCAGTGCTAGAGGCGCTAGAGGGAGTCTATACGAGCATTACTTC.

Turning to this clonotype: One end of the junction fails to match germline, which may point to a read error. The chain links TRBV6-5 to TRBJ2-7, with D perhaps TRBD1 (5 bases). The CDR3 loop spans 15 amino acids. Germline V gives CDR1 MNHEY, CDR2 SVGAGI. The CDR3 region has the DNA TGTGCCAGCAGTTACTCCGGACACCAGGGCCACGATCAGTACTTC. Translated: CASSYSGHQGHDQYF.

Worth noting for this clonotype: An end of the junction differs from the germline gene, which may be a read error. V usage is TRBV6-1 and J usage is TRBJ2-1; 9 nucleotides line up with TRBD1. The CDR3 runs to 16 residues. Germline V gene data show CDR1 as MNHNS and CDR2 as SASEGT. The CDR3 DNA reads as TGTGACAGCAGTCAACCCGGGACAGGGAAGGACAATGAGCAGTTCTTC. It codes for CDSSQPGTGKDNEQFF.

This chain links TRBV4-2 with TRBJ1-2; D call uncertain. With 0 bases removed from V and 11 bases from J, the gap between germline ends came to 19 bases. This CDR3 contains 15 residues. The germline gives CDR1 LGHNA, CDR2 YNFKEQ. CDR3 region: CASSQEKESSYRYTF. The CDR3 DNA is TGTGCCAGCAGCCAAGAGAAGGAGAGCAGCTATCGTTACACCTTC.

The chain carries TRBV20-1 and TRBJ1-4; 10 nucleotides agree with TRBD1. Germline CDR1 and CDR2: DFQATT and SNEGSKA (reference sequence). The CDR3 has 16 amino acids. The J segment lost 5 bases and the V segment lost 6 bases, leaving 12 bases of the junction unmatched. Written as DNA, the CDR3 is TGCAGTGCCAGGAAGAGGAGGACAGGGGGAAATGAAAAACTGTTTTTT. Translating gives CSARKRRTGGNEKLFF.

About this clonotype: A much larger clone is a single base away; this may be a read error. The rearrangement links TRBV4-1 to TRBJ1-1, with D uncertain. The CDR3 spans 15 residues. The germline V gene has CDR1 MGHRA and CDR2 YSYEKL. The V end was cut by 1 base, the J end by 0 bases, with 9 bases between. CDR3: CASSQGHGVNTEAFF. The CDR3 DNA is TGCGCCAGCAGCCAAGGACATGGAGTGAACACTGAAGCTTTCTTT.

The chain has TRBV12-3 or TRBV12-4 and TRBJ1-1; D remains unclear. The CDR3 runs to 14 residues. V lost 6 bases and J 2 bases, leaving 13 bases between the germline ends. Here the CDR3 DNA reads TGTGCCAGCAGCCTCGACAACATCAACACTGAAGCTTTCTTT. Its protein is CASSLDNINTEAFF.

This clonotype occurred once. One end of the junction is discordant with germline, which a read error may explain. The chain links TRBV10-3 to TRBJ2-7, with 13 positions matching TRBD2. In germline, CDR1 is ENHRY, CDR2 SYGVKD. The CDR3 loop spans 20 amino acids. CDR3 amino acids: CATSDTNRETRTSGSGEQYF. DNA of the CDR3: TGTGCCACCAGTGATACCAATCGTGAGACCCGGACTAGCGGGAGCGGCGAGCAGTACTTC.